This T cell receptor (beta chain) derives from a study of patients and donors after allogeneic stem cell transplantation. Germline V lookup: CDR1 SGHRS, CDR2 YFSETQ. The CDR3 sequence is 15 residues long. The germline V and J ends were trimmed by 0 bases and 2 bases, with 8 bases remaining between them. Each CDR3 protein gets one entry after TCRdb re-called the RT-PCR reads with MiXCR. The top ten clones hold 25% to 30% of a sample with about 10,000 distinct CDR3 sequences, roughly 5.8% of them seen once. This clonotype was seen at least ten times. This chain uses TRBV5-1 with TRBJ1-4, with TRBD1 as a possible D gene (6 bases). Material: blood, either unsorted or a sorted T cell fraction (not recorded which). This TCR came from a human donor who was either an allogeneic HSCT recipient or a stem cell or donor lymphocyte infusion donor (not recorded which). It is not recorded whose cells these are; they may come from a transplant donor. The CDR3 spells CASSLVGGTNEKLFF. The DNA for the CDR3 is TGCGCCAGCAGCTTGGTAGGGGGTACTAATGAAAAACTGTTTTTT. Complete variable domain (other parts from reference TRBV5-1 and TRBJ1-4): KAGVTQTPRYLIKTRGQQVTLSCSPISGHRSVSWYQQTPGQGLQFLFEYFSETQRNKGNFPGRFSGRQFSNSRSEMNVSTLELGDSALYLCASSLVGGTNEKLFFGSGTQLSVL.